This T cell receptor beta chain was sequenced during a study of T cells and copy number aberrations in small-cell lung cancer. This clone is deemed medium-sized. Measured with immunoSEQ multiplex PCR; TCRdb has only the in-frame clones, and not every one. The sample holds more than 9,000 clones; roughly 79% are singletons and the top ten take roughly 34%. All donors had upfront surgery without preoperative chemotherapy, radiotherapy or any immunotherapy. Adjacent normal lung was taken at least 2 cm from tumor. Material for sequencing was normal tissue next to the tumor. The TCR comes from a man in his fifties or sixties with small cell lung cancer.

CDR3 sequence reads: CASSEDRYYEQYF. The CDR3, as DNA: TGTGCCAGCAGTGAAGACAGGTACTACGAGCAGTACTTC. V is TRBV2 and J is TRBJ2-7, with D tentatively TRBD1 (5 bases). Germline-derived CDR1 and CDR2 are SNHLY and FYNNEI. V lost 1 base and J 3 bases, leaving 7 bases between the germline ends. There are 13 residues in the CDR3.